This T cell receptor beta chain was sequenced in a study of blood T cell repertoires in COVID-19. Study in general: Acute-phase and convalescent COVID-19 samples originated in the United States, Italy and Spain.

Per germline, CDR1 SGDLS and CDR2 YYNGEE. Trimming took off 1 base at V and 5 bases at J, with 9 bases between the two ends. The CDR3 runs 14 residues. Libraries were prepared by immunoSEQ multiplex PCR; TCRdb keeps only in-frame clonotypes and omits some of them. The table lists over 350,000 clones, 80% to 95% of them singletons. Membership in each cohort depended on participant-reported clinical history. A case of COVID-19 had been met by exposed participants within 2 weeks before study entry. The V gene is TRBV9, the J gene TRBJ1-4, with D possibly TRBD1 on 6 matching bases. Specimen: PBMCs or T cells enriched from blood (not recorded which). The clonotype was recovered from a woman between 40 and 50 years old who had been exposed to COVID-19. The CDR3 DNA is TGTGCCAGCAGCGTATCTGGACAGAATGAAAAACTGTTTTTT. It codes for CASSVSGQNEKLFF.